Listed below are T cell receptor beta chains from one sample, sequenced in a study of OX40 agonist ivuxolimab in advanced cancers. Clones were sequenced by immunoSEQ multiplex PCR, and TCRdb holds only the in-frame ones, with some missing. The table shows around 99,000 clones, with 90% occurring only once. Sequencing was performed on CD4+ or CD8+ T cells sorted from blood, taken in a trial of the OX40 agonist ivuxolimab. The receptor set was obtained from an adult with an advanced solid tumor such as melanoma, head and neck, liver or kidney cancer. The CDR3 runs from the conserved cysteine through the conserved F or W. The D gene is left open where the match is weak. Clone size is stated in some rows and not others, as once, few, many or a class when expanded.

cdr3_length j_call d_call v_call clone_size cdr3_nt cdr3_aa
16 TRBJ2-1 TRBD1 TRBV5-1 - TGCGCCAGCAGCCGGACTCGGACAGGGGGCTACAATGAGCAGTTCTTC CASSRTRTGGYNEQFF
14 TRBJ2-1 - TRBV7-9 - TGTGCCAGCAGGGACCAACCCCCTTACAATGAGCAGTTCTTC CASRDQPPYNEQFF
17 TRBJ1-2 - TRBV7-8 once TGTGCCAGCAGCTTAGCAGGAGGGCGCTTCGGTAACTATGGCTACACCTTC CASSLAGGRFGNYGYTF
15 TRBJ1-4 - TRBV11-2 - TGTGCCAGCAGCTTAGTTCCAGTTGAAAATGAAAAACTGTTTTTT CASSLVPVENEKLFF
13 TRBJ2-2 - TRBV7-8 few TGTGCCAGCAGCTTAGCGCCTACCGGGGAGCTGTTTTTT CASSLAPTGELFF
19 TRBJ2-6 TRBD1 TRBV11-1 - TGTGCCAGCAGCAACCCCGGGACAGGGGGAACCTCTGGGGCCAACGTCCTGACTTTC CASSNPGTGGTSGANVLTF
12 TRBJ2-1 - TRBV29-1 - TGCAGCGTTGCGACTAGAAAGGATGAGCAGTTCTTC CSVATRKDEQFF
12 TRBJ2-5 - TRBV19 - TGTGCCAGTAGTATGGGGATGGAGACCCAGTACTTC CASSMGMETQYF
15 TRBJ2-3 TRBD2 TRBV30 - TGTGCCTGGAGTGTTCTTACTAGCGGCACAGATACGCAGTATTTT CAWSVLTSGTDTQYF
11 TRBJ2-1 - TRBV6-5 - TGTGCCAGCAGCACGTACAATGAGCAGTTCTTC CASSTYNEQFF
14 TRBJ2-3 TRBD2 TRBV5-1 - TGCGCCAGCAGCTTGAGGCCTAGCGGTGATACGCAGTATTTT CASSLRPSGDTQYF
17 TRBJ1-1 TRBD1 TRBV19 - TGTGCCAGTAGTATAGTGCCGGGACAGGCCATGAACACTGAAGCTTTCTTT CASSIVPGQAMNTEAFF
16 TRBJ2-7 TRBD2 TRBV6-6 - TGTGCCAGCAGGAAGGAAGCGGGAGGGCCTTTAAACGAGCAGTACTTC CASRKEAGGPLNEQYF
16 TRBJ1-2 - TRBV10-3 - TGTGCCATCAGTGAGTCGGCTACAGTACCCTACTATGGCTACACCTTC CAISESATVPYYGYTF
14 TRBJ2-3 TRBD2 TRBV5-1 - TGCGCCAGCAGCCGGCAGCTAGCGGCCCCTGCGCAGTATTTT CASSRQLAAPAQYF
15 TRBJ1-4 TRBD1 TRBV2 - TGTGCCAGCAGTGAAGCGACAGGGTACAATGAAAAACTGTTTTTT CASSEATGYNEKLFF
15 TRBJ1-2 - TRBV30 - TGTGCCTGGAGTGGAGGTACAGGGAGGGACTATGGCTACACCTTC CAWSGGTGRDYGYTF
13 TRBJ2-7 - TRBV11-2 - TGTGCCAGCAGCTTACCTAGTACCTACGAGCAGTACTTC CASSLPSTYEQYF
15 TRBJ1-2 - TRBV11-2 - TGTGCCAGCAGCTTAGTTTCCCGGGTGGACTATGGCTACACCTTC CASSLVSRVDYGYTF
15 TRBJ2-3 - TRBV6-5 - TGTGCCAGCAGCCTCACTAGGGGGGGGCCAGATACGCAGTATTTT CASSLTRGGPDTQYF
14 TRBJ2-1 - TRBV19 once TGTGCCAGTAGTGCCGGGGGCCTAGGGAATGAGCAGTTCTTC CASSAGGLGNEQFF
17 TRBJ2-3 TRBD1 TRBV27 - TGTGCCAGCAGTTCTTTAACAGGGGGGCAGAGCACAGATACGCAGTATTTT CASSSLTGGQSTDTQYF
14 TRBJ1-5 - TRBV10-3 - TGTGCCATCAGTGAGCAGAATAATGTACAGCCCCAGCATTTT CAISEQNNVQPQHF
16 TRBJ2-3 TRBD2 TRBV18 - TGTGCCAGCTCACCACGGCGGGAGGGTCTAACAGATACGCAGTATTTT CASSPRREGLTDTQYF
15 TRBJ2-7 - TRBV6-1 - TGTGCCAGCAGTCTATCCGGGTCCCGGGGATACGAGCAGTACTTC CASSLSGSRGYEQYF
15 TRBJ2-1 TRBD2 TRBV5-1 - TGCGCCAGCAGCCCGGGACTAGCGGGAGTTAGTGAGCAGTTCTTC CASSPGLAGVSEQFF
17 TRBJ2-7 - TRBV7-9 - TGTGCCAGCAGCTTATCGACTCCCGGGTCCAGCTCCTACGAGCAGTACTTC CASSLSTPGSSSYEQYF
14 TRBJ2-7 - TRBV7-9 - TGTGCCAGCAGCCCCGACGGGACCTCCTACGAGCAGTACTTC CASSPDGTSYEQYF
13 TRBJ1-6 - TRBV5-1 once TGCGCCAGCAGCCCCCGACTGGAATCACCCCTCCACTTT CASSPRLESPLHF
14 TRBJ1-5 - TRBV10-2 - TGCGCCAGCAGTGAGTCGAGTTTAAATCAGCCCCAGCATTTT CASSESSLNQPQHF
15 TRBJ2-7 - TRBV5-1 - TGCGCCAGCAGCCTCCCGGAGGGGCGGCGCTACGAGCAGTACTTC CASSLPEGRRYEQYF
15 TRBJ1-2 - TRBV6-1 - TGTGCCAGCAGTGCCTCGGTCGGACAGTCGGGCGGCTACACCTTC CASSASVGQSGGYTF
15 TRBJ2-1 - TRBV5-1 - TGCGCCAGCAGCTTGACCACGGGGGTGAACAATGAGCAGTTCTTC CASSLTTGVNNEQFF
14 TRBJ2-1 TRBD2 TRBV11-2 - TGTGCCAGCAGCTTAGGACTAGCGTACAATGAGCAGTTCTTC CASSLGLAYNEQFF
15 TRBJ2-3 TRBD2 TRBV27 - TGTGCCAGCAGCCTTAGCGGGAGGGGCACAGATACGCAGTATTTT CASSLSGRGTDTQYF
14 TRBJ1-1 - TRBV5-1 - TGCGCCAGCAGCTTGTCGGGGCTAAACACTGAAGCTTTCTTT CASSLSGLNTEAFF
15 TRBJ1-5 TRBD1 TRBV7-2 - TGTGCCAGCAGCCCCACAGGGGGCGGTAATCAGCCCCAGCATTTT CASSPTGGGNQPQHF
14 TRBJ2-1 TRBD1 TRBV5-4 - TGTGCCAGCAAGGGCCCAGGGGGCTACAATGAGCAGTTCTTC CASKGPGGYNEQFF
15 TRBJ2-4 - TRBV10-3 - TGTGCCATCAGTACGGGGACCGGGACCAAAAACATTCAGTACTTC CAISTGTGTKNIQYF
17 TRBJ1-4 - TRBV7-9 - TGTGCCAGCAGCTTAGCACAGGGACGGATAACTAATGAAAAACTGTTTTTT CASSLAQGRITNEKLFF